This T cell receptor (beta chain) was recorded in a study of T cell responses to AZD1222 COVID-19 vaccine. The CDR3 has 13 amino acids. V was cut by 6 bases and J by 3 bases, with 11 bases left in between. Sequencing used immunoSEQ multiplex PCR; TCRdb keeps in-frame clones, though not all of them. The sample carries 130,000 or so clones, around 90% recorded once. The gene calls are TRBV12-3 or TRBV12-4 and TRBJ1-1; D is perhaps TRBD1 (5 bases). The sequence was obtained from an adult who received the MenACWY meningococcal vaccine as a control. Sample: peripheral blood, taken 28 days after the second dose of the MenACWY control vaccine. CDR3 nucleotides: TGTGCCAGCAGACCGGGGGGGTACACTGAAGCTTTCTTT. It translates to CASRPGGYTEAFF.